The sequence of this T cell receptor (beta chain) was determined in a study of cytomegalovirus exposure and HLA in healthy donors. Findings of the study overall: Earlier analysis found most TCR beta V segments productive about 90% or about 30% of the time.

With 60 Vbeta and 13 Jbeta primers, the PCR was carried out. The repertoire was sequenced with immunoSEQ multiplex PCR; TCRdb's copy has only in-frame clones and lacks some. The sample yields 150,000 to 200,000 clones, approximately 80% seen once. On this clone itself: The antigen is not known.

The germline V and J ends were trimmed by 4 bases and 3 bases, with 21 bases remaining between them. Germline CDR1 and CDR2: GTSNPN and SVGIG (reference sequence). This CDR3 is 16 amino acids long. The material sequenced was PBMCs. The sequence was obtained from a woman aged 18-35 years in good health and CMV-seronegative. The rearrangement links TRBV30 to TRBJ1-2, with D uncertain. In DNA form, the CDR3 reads TGTGCCTGGATCAAGACTACATCAATGAGGGACTATGGCTACACCTTC. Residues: CAWIKTTSMRDYGYTF.